The clone carrying this T cell receptor (beta chain) was seen ten or more times. Antigen: not known. This specimen belongs to a study of blood T cells in healthy people across ages. Findings and caveats of the study: Unknown CMV status may confound age-related changes in expanded clones. Roughly linear declines in TCR beta diversity per million T cells occurred with age. The study regarded diversity estimates from one million T cells as underestimates.

The CDR3 loop spans 16 amino acids. Germline V gene data show CDR1 as SGHDT and CDR2 as YYEEEE. The germline V and J ends were trimmed by 2 bases and 4 bases, with 18 bases remaining between them. A second PCR, run for about 7 to 11 cycles, used a sample-barcoded 5' primer plus a J-beta primer mix. Each cDNA molecule received a tag from a template-switch adaptor that had 12 random nucleotides. TCRdb reanalysed the 5' RACE reads using MiXCR and keeps one entry per CDR3 protein. Of around 670,000 distinct CDR3 sequences listed, approximately 30% are singletons. The sample consisted of blood. This receptor was obtained from an elderly woman in good health. The rearrangement joins TRBV5-6 to TRBJ1-2; a possible D gene is TRBD1 (5 bases). CDR3 region: CASSLGVEGESYGYTF. The CDR3, as DNA: TGTGCCAGCAGCTTAGGGGTAGAGGGAGAATCCTATGGCTACACCTTC.